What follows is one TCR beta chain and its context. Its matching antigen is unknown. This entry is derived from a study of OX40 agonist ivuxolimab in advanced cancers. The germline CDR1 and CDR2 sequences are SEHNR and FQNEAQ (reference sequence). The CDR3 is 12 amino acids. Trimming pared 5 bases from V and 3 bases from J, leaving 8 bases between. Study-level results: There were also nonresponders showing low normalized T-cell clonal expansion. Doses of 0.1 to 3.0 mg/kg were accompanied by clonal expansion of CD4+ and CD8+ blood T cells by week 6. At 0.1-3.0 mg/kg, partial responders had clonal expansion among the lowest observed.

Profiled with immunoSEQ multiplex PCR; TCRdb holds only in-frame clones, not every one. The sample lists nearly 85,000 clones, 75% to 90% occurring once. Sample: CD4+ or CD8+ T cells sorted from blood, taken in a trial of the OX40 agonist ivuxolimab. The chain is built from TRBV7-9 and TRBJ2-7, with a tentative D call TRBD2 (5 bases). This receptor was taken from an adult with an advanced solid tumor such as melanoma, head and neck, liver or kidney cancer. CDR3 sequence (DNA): TGTGCCAGCAGCACCGAGGGCTACGAGCAGTACTTC. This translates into CASSTEGYEQYF.